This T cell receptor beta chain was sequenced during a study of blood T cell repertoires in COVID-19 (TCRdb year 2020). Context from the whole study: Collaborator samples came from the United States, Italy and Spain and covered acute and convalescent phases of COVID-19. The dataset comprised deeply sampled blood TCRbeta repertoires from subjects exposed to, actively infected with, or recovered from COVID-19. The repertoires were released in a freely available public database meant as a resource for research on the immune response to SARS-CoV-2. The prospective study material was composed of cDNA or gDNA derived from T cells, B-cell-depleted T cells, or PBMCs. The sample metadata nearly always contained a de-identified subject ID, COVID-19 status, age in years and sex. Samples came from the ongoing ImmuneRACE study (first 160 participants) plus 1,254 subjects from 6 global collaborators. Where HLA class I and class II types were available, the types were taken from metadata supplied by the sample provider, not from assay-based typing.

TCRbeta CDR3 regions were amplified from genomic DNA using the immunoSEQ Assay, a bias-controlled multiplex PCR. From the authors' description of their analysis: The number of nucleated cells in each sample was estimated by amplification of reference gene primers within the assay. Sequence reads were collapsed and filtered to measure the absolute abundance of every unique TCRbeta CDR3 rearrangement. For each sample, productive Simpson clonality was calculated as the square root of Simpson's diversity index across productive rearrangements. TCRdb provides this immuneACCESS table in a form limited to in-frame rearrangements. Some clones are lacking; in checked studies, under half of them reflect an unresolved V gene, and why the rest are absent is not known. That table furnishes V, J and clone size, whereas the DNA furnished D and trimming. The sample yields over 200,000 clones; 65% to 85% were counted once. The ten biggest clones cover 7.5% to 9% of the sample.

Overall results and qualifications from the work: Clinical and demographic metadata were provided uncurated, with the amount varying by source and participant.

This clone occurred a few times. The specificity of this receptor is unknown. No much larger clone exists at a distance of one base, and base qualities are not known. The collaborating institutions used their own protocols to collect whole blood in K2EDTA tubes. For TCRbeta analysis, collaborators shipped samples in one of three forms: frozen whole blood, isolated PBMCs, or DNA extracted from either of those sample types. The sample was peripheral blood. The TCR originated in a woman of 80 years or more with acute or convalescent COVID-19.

Here is the DNA: TGTGCCAGCAGCGTAAAGCCGGGACAGGGGTATGGCTACACCTTC. The encoded protein is CASSVKPGQGYGYTF. The sequence is built from TRBV6-5 and TRBJ1-2, and TRBD1 matches 10 of the central bases. The CDR3 sequence holds 15 residues, the cysteine and phenylalanine included. Of the read, only the CDR3 DNA is kept; its 45 bases are in frame from base 1. V is cut back by 6 bases and J by 5 bases, with 9 bases in the junction unmatched. The CDR1 and CDR2 encoded by the germline V gene are MNHEY and SVGAGI.